This T cell receptor beta chain was profiled in a study of lymphopenia after photon versus proton radiotherapy. Study results and limitations: Post-nadir diversity loss with photons came from oligoclonal expansion, particularly CD8+ Temra cells. Relative stability marked proton patients; photon patients lost diversity and naive cells.

The method was immunoSEQ multiplex PCR; TCRdb's version includes in-frame clones alone and lacks a portion of them. The sample carries about 83,000 clones, 65% to 85% recorded once. This clone was observed a few times. The target antigen is unknown. V dropped 1 base and J dropped 3 bases, with 3 bases sitting between them. The CDR3 loop spans 12 amino acids. CDR1 and CDR2 from the germline V gene are SGHAT and FQNNGV. The sequenced sample was peripheral blood, obtained from a patient treated with proton-based radiotherapy. The rearrangement joins TRBV11-2 to TRBJ1-2; no clear D gene. This receptor was obtained from a man between 60 and 75 years old with pancreatic cancer. The CDR3 spells CASSLAHYGYTF. The CDR3 nucleotides read TGTGCCAGCAGCTTAGCCCACTATGGCTACACCTTC.